This entry concerns a single T cell receptor (beta chain). CDR3 length: 12 amino acids. Deletions cut 1 base from V and 7 bases from J, with 5 bases between. CDR1 is KGHSH, CDR2 LQKENI, per germline. The method was immunoSEQ multiplex PCR; TCRdb's version includes in-frame clones alone and lacks a portion of them. The sample consists of roughly 30,000 clones, 80% to 90% of them appearing once. The source of the sample is a study of T cells after posttransplantation cyclophosphamide. The clonotype originates from a woman aged 40 to 50 with a blood cancer, CMV-positive, and with a related stem cell donor. The chain combines TRBV18 with TRBJ1-3, with a possible D match to TRBD1 (5 bases). The material sequenced was PBMCs. CDR3 region: CASSPQGNTIYF. The CDR3, as DNA: TGTGCCAGCTCACCACAGGGGAACACCATATATTTT.